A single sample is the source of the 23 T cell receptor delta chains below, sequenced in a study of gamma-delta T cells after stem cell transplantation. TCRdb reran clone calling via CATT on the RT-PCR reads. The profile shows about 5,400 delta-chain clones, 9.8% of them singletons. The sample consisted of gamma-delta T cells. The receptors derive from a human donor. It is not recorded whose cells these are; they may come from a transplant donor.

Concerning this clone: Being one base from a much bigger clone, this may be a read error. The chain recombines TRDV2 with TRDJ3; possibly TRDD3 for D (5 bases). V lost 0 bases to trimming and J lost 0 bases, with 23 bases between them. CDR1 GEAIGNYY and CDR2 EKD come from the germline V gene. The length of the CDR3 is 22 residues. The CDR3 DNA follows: TGTGCCTGTGACACCCCCGGGTTCAGCGCTGGGAACTTCTCCTGGGACACCCGACAGATGTTTTTC. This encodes CACDTPGFSAGNFSWDTRQMFF.

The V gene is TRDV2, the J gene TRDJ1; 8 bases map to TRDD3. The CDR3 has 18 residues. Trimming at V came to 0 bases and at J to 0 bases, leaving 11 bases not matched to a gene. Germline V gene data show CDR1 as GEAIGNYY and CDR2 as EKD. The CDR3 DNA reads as TGTGCCTGTGACACCGTTAGTGGGGGATCCTCGTACACCGATAAACTCATCTTT. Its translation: CACDTVSGGSSYTDKLIF.

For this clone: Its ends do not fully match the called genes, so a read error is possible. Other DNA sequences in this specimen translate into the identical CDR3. The CDR3 is CACDTLNTGGYQKNTDKLIF. CDR3 DNA sequence: TGCGCCTGTGACACCTTAAATACTGGGGGATACCAGAAAAACACCGATAAACTCATCTTT. The V call is TRDV2, the J call TRDJ1; 12 positions agree with TRDD3. CDR3 length equals 20 residues. Germline V gives CDR1 GEAIGNYY, CDR2 EKD.

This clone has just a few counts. CDR3 sequence: CACDPSSLGDTLDTDKLIF. The CDR3 DNA reads TGTGCCTGTGACCCGAGTTCTCTGGGGGATACGCTAGACACCGATAAACTCATCTTT. This chain links TRDV2 with TRDJ1, with 12 bases that match TRDD3. Germline V gives CDR1 GEAIGNYY, CDR2 EKD. Trimming removed 3 bases from V and 0 bases from J; junction bases left unmatched: 13. The CDR3 totals 19 residues.

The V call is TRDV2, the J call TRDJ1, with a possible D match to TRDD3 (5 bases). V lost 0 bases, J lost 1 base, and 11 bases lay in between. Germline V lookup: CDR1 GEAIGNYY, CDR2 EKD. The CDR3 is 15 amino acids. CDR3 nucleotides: TGTGCCTGTGACACCGGGGGTCTCTCCACCGATAAACTCATCTTT. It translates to CACDTGGLSTDKLIF.

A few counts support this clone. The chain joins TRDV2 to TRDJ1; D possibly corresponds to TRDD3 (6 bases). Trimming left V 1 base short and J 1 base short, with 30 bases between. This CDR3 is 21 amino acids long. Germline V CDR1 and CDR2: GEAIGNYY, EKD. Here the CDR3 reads CACDTPLGTTFGRGSTDKLIF. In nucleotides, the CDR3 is TGTGCCTGTGACACACCACTGGGAACGACCTTTGGCCGCGGGAGCACCGATAAACTCATCTTT.

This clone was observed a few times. CDR3 loop: CACDTGGTAQLFF. CDR3 sequence (DNA): TGTGCCTGTGACACTGGGGGGACAGCACAACTCTTCTTT. The chain is built from TRDV2 and TRDJ2; D perhaps matches TRDD3 (6 bases). Deletions cut 1 base from V and 4 bases from J, with 6 bases between. The germline V gene has CDR1 GEAIGNYY and CDR2 EKD. This CDR3 contains 13 residues.

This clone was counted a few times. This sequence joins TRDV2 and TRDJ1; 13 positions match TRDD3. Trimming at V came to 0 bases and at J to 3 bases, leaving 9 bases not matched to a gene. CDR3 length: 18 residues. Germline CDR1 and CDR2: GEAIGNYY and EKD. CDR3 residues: CACDTATGGYAKADKLIF. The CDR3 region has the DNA TGTGCCTGTGACACCGCCACTGGGGGATACGCGAAGGCCGATAAACTCATCTTT.

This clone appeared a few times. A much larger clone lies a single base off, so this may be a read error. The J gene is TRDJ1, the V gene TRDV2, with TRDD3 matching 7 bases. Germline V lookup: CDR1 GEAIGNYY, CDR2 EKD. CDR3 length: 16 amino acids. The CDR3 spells CACEAVGGGPTDKLTF. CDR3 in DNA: TGTGCCTGTGAGGCGGTAGGTGGGGGACCCACCGATAAACTCACCTTT.

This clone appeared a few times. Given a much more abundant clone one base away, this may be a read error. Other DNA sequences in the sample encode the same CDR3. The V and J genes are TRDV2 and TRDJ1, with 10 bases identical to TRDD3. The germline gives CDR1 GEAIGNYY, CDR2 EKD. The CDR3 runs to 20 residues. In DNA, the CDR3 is TGTGCCTGCGAGGCCTTGGTGGGGGATACCGGTACTACGTACACCGATAAGCTCATCTTT. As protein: CACEALVGDTGTTYTDKLIF.

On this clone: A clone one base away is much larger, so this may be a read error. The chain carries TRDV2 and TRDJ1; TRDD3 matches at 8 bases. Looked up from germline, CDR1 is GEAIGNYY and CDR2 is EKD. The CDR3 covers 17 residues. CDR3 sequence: CACGTVSSGGPTDKLIF. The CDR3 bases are TGTGCCTGTGGCACCGTCTCATCTGGGGGACCGACCGATAAACTCATCTTT.

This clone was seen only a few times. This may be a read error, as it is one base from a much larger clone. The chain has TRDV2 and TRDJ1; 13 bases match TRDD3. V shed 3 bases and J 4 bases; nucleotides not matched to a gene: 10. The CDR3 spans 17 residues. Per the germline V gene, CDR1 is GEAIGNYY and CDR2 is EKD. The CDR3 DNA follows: TGTGCCTGTGACCCCTTACTGGGGGATACGCGAGACGATAAACTCATCTTT. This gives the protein CACDPLLGDTRDDKLIF.

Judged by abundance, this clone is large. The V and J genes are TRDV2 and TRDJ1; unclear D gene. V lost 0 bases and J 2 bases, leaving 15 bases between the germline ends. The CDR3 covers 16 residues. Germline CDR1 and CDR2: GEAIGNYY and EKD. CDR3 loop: CACDTLSGRLTDKLIF. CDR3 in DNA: TGTGCCTGTGACACCCTCTCTGGACGCTTGACCGATAAACTCATCTTT.

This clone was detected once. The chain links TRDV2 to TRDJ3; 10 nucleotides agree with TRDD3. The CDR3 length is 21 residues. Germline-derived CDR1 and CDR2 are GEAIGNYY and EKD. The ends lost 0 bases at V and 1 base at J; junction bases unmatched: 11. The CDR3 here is CACDTDRGIRGASWDTRQMFF. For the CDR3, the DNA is TGTGCCTGTGACACCGACAGGGGGATACGCGGGGCGTCCTGGGACACCCGACAGATGTTTTTC.

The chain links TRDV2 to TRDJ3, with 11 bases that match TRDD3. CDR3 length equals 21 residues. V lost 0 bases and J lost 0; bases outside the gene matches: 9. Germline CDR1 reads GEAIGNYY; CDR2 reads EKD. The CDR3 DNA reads TGTGCCTGTGACACCGGTCTGGGGGATACCCCCTCCTCCTGGGACACCCGACAGATGTTTTTC. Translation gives CACDTGLGDTPSSWDTRQMFF.

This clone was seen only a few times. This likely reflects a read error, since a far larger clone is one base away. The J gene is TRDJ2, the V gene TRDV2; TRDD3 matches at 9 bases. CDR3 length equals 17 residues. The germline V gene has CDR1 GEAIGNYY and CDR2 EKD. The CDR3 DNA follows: TGTGCCTGCGACCCCCTCCGGGGGGATACAAGGGCAGCACGACTCTTCTTT. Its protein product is CACDPLRGDTRAARLFF.

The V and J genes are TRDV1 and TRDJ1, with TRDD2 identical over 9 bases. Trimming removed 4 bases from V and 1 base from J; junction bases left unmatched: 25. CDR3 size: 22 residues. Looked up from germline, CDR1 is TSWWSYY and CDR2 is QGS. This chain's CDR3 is CALGGPFLQLQPCRGGTDKLIF. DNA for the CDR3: TGTGCTCTTGGGGGCCCCTTCCTACAACTCCAACCCTGCAGGGGGGGCACCGATAAACTCATCTTT.

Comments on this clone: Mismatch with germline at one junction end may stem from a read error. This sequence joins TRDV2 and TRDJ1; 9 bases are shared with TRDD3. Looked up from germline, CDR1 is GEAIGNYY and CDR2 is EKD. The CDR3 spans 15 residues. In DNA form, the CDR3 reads TGTGCCTGTGCCACCGCGGGGATACGAACCGATAAACTCATCTTT. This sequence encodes CACATAGIRTDKLIF.

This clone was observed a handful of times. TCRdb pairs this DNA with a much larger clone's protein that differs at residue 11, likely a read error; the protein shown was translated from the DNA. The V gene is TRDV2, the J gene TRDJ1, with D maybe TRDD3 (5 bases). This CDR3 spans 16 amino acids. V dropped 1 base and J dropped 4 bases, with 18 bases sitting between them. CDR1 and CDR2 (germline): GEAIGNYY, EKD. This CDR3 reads CACDTVGAPSIDKLIF. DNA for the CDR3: TGTGCCTGTGACACTGTTGGGGCACCCTCCATCGATAAACTCATCTTT.

The CDR3 nucleotides are TGTGCCTGTGACACCCTGGGGGATTCCACCGATAAACTCATCTTT. Its translation is CACDTLGDSTDKLIF. The chain is built from TRDV2 and TRDJ1; TRDD3 matches at 9 bases. From germline, CDR1 is GEAIGNYY and CDR2 EKD. The CDR3 length is 15 residues. The V and J ends lost 0 bases and 1 base, in that order; junction bases with no gene match: 2.

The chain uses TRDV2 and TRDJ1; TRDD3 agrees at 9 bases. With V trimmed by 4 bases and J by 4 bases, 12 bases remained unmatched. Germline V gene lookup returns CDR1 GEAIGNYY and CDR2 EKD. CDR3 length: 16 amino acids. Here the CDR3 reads CACDQVGDKNDDKLIF. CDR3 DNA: TGTGCCTGTGATCAAGTGGGGGATAAGAACGACGATAAACTCATCTTT.

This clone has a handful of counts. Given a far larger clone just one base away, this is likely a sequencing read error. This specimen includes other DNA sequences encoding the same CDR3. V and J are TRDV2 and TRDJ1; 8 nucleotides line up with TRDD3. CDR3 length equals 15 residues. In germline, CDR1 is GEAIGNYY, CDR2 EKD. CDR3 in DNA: TGTGCCTGTCATCCCCTCGTCGGGGATACCGATAAGCTCATCTTT. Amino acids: CACHPLVGDTDKLIF.

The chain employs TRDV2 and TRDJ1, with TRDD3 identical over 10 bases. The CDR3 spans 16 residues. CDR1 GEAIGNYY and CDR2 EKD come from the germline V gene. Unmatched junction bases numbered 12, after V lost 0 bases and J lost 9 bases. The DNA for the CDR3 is TGTGCCTGTGACACCCTCGGACTGGGGGATCCGAGTGAACTCATCTTT. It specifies CACDTLGLGDPSELIF.